The T cell receptor (beta chain) under discussion was sequenced for a study of response to subunit inactivated influenza vaccine. Study findings and constraints: There was a suggestion from the authors that each seasonal influenza vaccination recruits few new T cells.

This clonotype has a handful of counts. Its target is not known. TCRdb reprocessed the RT-PCR reads with MiXCR, giving one entry per CDR3 protein. The table has a few hundred thousand distinct CDR3 sequences, roughly a fifth seen once; the top ten hold about 9.4%. V gave up 5 bases and J gave up 3 bases, with 16 bases separating them. This CDR3 comprises 16 residues. Germline lookup yields CDR1 ENHRY and CDR2 SYGVKD. Sample: PBMCs from blood, taken around 22 months after vaccination. The origin of this receptor is a man between 50 and 75 years old who received an inactivated influenza vaccine. V and J are TRBV10-3 and TRBJ2-2; maybe TRBD2 (5 bases). CDR3: CAISLRSTGDTGELFF. In nucleotides, the CDR3 is TGTGCCATCAGTCTCCGTTCTACCGGGGACACCGGGGAGCTGTTTTTT.